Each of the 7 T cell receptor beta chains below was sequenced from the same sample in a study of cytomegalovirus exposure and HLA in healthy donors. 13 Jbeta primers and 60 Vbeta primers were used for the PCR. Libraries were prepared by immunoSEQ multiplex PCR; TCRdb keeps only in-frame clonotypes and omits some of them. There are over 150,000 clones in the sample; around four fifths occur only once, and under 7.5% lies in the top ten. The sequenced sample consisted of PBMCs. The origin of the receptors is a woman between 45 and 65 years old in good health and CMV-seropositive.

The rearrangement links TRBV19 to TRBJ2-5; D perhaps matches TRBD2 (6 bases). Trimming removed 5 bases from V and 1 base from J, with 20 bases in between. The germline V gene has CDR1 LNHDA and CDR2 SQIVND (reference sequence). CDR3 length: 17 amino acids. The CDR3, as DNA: TGTGCCAGTAGTGGTGAGAGGTGGCGGGGTCCCCAAGAGACCCAGTACTTC. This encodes CASSGERWRGPQETQYF.

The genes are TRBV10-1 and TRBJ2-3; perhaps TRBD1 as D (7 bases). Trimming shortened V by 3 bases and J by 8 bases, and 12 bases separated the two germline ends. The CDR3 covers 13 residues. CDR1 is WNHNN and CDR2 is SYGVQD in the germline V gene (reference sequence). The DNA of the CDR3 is TGCGCCAGCAGTGAATTTCAGGGGGGTACGCAGTATTTT. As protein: CASSEFQGGTQYF.

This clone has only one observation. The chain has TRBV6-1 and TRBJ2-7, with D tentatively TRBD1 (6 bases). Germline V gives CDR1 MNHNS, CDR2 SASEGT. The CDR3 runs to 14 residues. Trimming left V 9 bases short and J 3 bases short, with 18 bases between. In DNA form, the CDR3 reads TGTGCCAGTCCCCCCGGGACAAGCCTCTACGAGCAGTACTTC. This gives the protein CASPPGTSLYEQYF.

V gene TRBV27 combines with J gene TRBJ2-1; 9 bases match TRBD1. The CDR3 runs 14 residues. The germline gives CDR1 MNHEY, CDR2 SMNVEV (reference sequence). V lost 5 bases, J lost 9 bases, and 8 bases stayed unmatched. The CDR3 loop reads CASSRGQGVPEQFF. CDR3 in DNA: TGTGCCAGCAGTAGGGGACAGGGAGTCCCTGAGCAGTTCTTC.

The CDR3 is CASRGVHEQYF. In nucleotides, the CDR3 is TGTGCCAGCAGGGGAGTTCACGAGCAGTACTTC. The chain carries TRBV28 and TRBJ2-7; D might be TRBD2 (5 bases). The CDR3 is made up of 11 amino acids. V gave up 6 bases and J gave up 5 bases, with 8 bases separating them. The germline V gene encodes CDR1 MDHEN and CDR2 SYDVKM.

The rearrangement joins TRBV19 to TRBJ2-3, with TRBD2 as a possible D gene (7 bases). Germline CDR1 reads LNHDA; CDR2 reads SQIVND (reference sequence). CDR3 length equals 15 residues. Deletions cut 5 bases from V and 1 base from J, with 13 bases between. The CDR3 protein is CASSLGGGGTDTQYF. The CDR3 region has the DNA TGTGCCAGTAGTTTAGGGGGGGGAGGCACAGATACGCAGTATTTT.

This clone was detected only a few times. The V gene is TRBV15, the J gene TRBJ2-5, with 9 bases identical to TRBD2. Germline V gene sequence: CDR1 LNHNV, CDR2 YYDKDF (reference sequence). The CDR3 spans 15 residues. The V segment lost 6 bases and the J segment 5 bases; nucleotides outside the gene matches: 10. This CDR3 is CATRDSVTSGETQYF. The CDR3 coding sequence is TGTGCCACCAGAGATTCTGTGACTAGCGGCGAGACCCAGTACTTC.